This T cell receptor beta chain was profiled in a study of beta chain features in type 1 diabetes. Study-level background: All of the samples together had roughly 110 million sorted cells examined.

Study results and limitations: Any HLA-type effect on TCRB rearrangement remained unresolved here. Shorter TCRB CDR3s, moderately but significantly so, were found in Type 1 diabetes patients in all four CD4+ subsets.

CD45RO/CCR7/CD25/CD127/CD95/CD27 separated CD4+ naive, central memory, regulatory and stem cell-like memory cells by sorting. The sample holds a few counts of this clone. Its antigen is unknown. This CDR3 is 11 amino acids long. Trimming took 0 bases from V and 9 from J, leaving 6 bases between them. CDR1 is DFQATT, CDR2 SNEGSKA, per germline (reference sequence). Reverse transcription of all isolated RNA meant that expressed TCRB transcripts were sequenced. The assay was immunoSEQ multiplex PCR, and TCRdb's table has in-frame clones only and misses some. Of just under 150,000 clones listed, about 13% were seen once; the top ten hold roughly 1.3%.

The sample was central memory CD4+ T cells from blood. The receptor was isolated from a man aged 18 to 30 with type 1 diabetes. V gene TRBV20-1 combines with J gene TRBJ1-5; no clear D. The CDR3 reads CSARDLGPQHF. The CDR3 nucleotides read TGCAGTGCTAGAGATCTCGGGCCCCAGCATTTT.